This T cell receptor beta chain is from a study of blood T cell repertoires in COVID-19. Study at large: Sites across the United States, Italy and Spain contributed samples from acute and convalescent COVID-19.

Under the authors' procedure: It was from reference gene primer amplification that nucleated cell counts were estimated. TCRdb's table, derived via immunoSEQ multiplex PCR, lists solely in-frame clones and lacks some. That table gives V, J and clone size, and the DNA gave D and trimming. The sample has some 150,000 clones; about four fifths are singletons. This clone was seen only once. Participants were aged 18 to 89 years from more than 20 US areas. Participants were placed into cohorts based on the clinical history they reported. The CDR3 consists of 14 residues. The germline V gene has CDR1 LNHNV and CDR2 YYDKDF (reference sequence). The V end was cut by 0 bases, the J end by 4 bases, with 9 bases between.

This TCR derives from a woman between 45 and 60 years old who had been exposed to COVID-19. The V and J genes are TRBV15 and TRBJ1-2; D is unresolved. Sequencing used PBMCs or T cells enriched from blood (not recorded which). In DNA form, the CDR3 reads TGTGCCACCAGCAGAGAGGAGGGCGGCTATGGCTACACCTTC. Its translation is CATSREEGGYGYTF. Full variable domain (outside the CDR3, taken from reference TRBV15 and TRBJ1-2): DAMVIQNPRYQVTQFGKPVTLSCSQTLNHNVMYWYQQKSSQAPKLLFHYYDKDFNNEADTPDNFQSRRPNTSFCFLDIRSPGLGDTAMYLCATSREEGGYGYTFGSGTRLTVV.